Below are 31 T cell receptor beta chains sequenced from a single sample in a study of blood T cell repertoires in COVID-19 (dated by TCRdb to 2018 to 2020). Library preparation was by the immunoSEQ multiplex PCR assay. This is the immuneACCESS table as TCRdb keeps it, with only in-frame sequences that have V and J called. A part of the clones is gone; compared with another copy, unresolved V genes explain less than half, and the rest is unexplained. Counted in this sample were around 94,000 clones; over 70% of them appeared once. Jointly, the top ten make up around 20% of the sample. Material: peripheral blood. Receptors were obtained from a human donor in a cohort sampled during active COVID-19.

This sequence joins TRBV30 and TRBJ1-3; no firm D call. CDR1 and CDR2 from the germline V gene are GTSNPN and SVGIG (reference sequence). V dropped 6 bases and J dropped 0 bases, with 6 bases sitting between them. The CDR3 loop spans 12 amino acids. The CDR3 sequence: CACRGSGNTIYF. In DNA form, the CDR3 reads TGTGCCTGCCGGGGCTCTGGAAACACCATATATTTT.

A few counts support this clone. The V and J genes are TRBV5-1 and TRBJ2-7, with 7 bases aligning to TRBD1. Germline CDR1 and CDR2: SGHRS and YFSETQ. This CDR3 spans 16 amino acids. Trimming took 3 bases from V and 4 from J; bases not matched to a gene: 13. CDR3 sequence (DNA): TGCGCCAGCAGCTGGATGGCCCAGACAGGGAAGTACGAGCAGTACTTC. Translating gives CASSWMAQTGKYEQYF.

The chain links TRBV28 to TRBJ1-3; D call uncertain. Germline-derived CDR1 and CDR2 are MDHEN and SYDVKM. V gave up 4 bases and J gave up 4 bases, with 14 bases separating them. The CDR3 length is 15 residues. In nucleotides, the CDR3 is TGTGCCAGCAGTTCTATGACACTCACGGGAAACACCATATATTTT. It encodes CASSSMTLTGNTIYF.

This chain connects TRBV20-1 to TRBJ2-3; D unclear. The ends were cut back, 6 bases at V and 2 bases at J, with 6 bases in the middle. Per germline, CDR1 DFQATT and CDR2 SNEGSKA (reference sequence). The CDR3 is made up of 11 amino acids. Here the CDR3 reads CSAQVTDTQYF. In nucleotides, the CDR3 is TGCAGTGCGCAGGTCACAGATACGCAGTATTTT.

The rearrangement uses TRBV6-2 or TRBV6-3 and TRBJ2-7; 16 nucleotides agree with TRBD2. CDR1 is MNHEY, CDR2 SVGEGT, per germline. The ends lost 6 bases at V and 4 bases at J; junction bases unmatched: 6. The CDR3 has 16 residues. CDR3 in DNA: TGTGCCAGCAGCCGGGGGACTAGCGGGAGGGGTTACGAGCAGTACTTC. Translation gives CASSRGTSGRGYEQYF.

V usage is TRBV12-3 or TRBV12-4 and J usage is TRBJ1-5, with a tentative D call TRBD1 (5 bases). Trimming took 5 bases from V and 6 from J, leaving 11 bases between them. The CDR3 is 13 amino acids. The CDR3 coding sequence is TGTGCCAGCAGTGCCCGTAGGGGTCAGCCCCAGCATTTT. This gives the protein CASSARRGQPQHF.

The V and J genes are TRBV3-1 (or the pseudogene TRBV3-2) and TRBJ1-5; D not certain. This CDR3 contains 13 residues. In germline, CDR1 is LGHDT, CDR2 YNNKEL (reference sequence). The V and J ends lost 1 base and 6 bases respectively, with 7 bases between them. The CDR3 region is CASSQGIGQPQHF. DNA for the CDR3: TGTGCCAGCAGCCAAGGAATCGGTCAGCCCCAGCATTTT.

V is TRBV6-2 or TRBV6-3 and J is TRBJ1-3, with D possibly being TRBD1 (6 bases). The CDR3 has 15 amino acids. Between the trimmed V and J ends, which lost 2 bases and 0 bases, there was a span of 8 bases. From germline, CDR1 is MNHEY and CDR2 SVGEGT. DNA of the CDR3: TGTGCCAGCAGTTACGGGACATTCTCTGGAAACACCATATATTTT. It is translated as CASSYGTFSGNTIYF.

The chain couples TRBV5-6 to TRBJ2-7, with TRBD1 as a possible D gene (5 bases). The CDR3 is made up of 14 amino acids. The V and J ends lost 4 bases and 3 bases respectively, with 14 bases between them. From germline, CDR1 is SGHDT and CDR2 YYEEEE. CDR3: CASSRQGSGYEQYF. The CDR3 nucleotides are TGTGCCAGCAGCCGTCAGGGTTCGGGCTACGAGCAGTACTTC.

This clone was seen once. This sequence joins TRBV5-4 and TRBJ2-3; possible D gene TRBD1, 6 bases. V was shortened by 0 bases and J by 4 bases, with 12 bases between the two germline ends. This CDR3 is built from 15 residues. The germline V gene encodes CDR1 SGHNT and CDR2 YYREEE (reference sequence). In DNA, the CDR3 is TGTGCCAGCAGCTTGGTACAGGGTCGGCCAGATACGCAGTATTTT. Translation: CASSLVQGRPDTQYF.

This chain connects TRBV5-1 to TRBJ2-7; 11 nucleotides align to TRBD2. The V gene end was trimmed by 0 bases and the J gene end by 2 bases; junction bases not matched to a gene: 7. CDR3 length: 17 residues. Germline values: CDR1 SGHRS, CDR2 YFSETQ. CDR3 amino acids: CASSLEASGRLPYEQYF. CDR3 bases: TGCGCCAGCAGCTTGGAGGCTAGCGGGAGGTTACCCTACGAGCAGTACTTC.

This clone occurred once. The junction does not match germline at one end; this may be a read error. The chain links TRBV19 to TRBJ2-1; D is possibly TRBD2 (5 bases). The CDR3 totals 16 residues. The germline CDR1 and CDR2 sequences are LNHDA and SQIVND (reference sequence). CDR3: CASKVEVRASHNEQFF. Written as DNA, the CDR3 is TGTGCCAGTAAAGTCGAGGTGAGGGCCTCCCACAATGAGCAGTTCTTC.

The chain uses TRBV6-6 and TRBJ2-2; 9 bases map to TRBD2. CDR1 and CDR2 from the germline V gene are MNHNY and SVGAGI (reference sequence). This CDR3 region has 16 residues. Losses at the gene ends were 4 bases for V and 7 bases for J; bases not matched to a gene: 10. Here the CDR3 reads CASSSPSGNGVGELFF. CDR3 DNA: TGTGCCAGCAGTTCGCCTAGCGGGAACGGAGTCGGGGAGCTGTTTTTT.

This clone occurred a few times. The CDR3 DNA follows: TGTGCCAGCAGTGTGGGCGGTAAGGGGACGCAGTATTTT. Protein product: CASSVGGKGTQYF. The chain combines TRBV2 with TRBJ2-3; tentatively, D is TRBD1 (5 bases). The CDR3 spans 13 residues. In germline, CDR1 is SNHLY, CDR2 FYNNEI. Trimming removed 4 bases at V and 9 bases at J, with 14 bases between.

The chain uses TRBV24-1 and TRBJ1-2; 11 positions agree with TRBD1. The CDR3 length is 15 residues. Germline V gene sequence: CDR1 KGHDR, CDR2 SFDVKD. With V trimmed by 2 bases and J by 8 bases, 6 bases remained unmatched. Here the CDR3 reads CATSDSGTGGRGYTF. CDR3 nucleotides: TGTGCCACCAGTGATTCCGGGACAGGGGGAAGAGGCTACACCTTC.

This rearrangement joins TRBV9 to TRBJ2-5; 9 bases fit TRBD2. The CDR3 spans 15 residues. Losses at the gene ends were 1 base for V and 4 bases for J; bases not matched to a gene: 5. The V gene's germline CDR1 is SGDLS and CDR2 YYNGEE. This chain's CDR3 is CASSVHSGSGETQYF. The CDR3 DNA sequence: TGTGCCAGCAGCGTACATAGCGGGAGTGGAGAGACCCAGTACTTC.

This chain links TRBV3-1 (or the pseudogene TRBV3-2) with TRBJ2-5; 7 bases map to TRBD2. Trimming removed 4 bases from V and 1 base from J; junction bases left unmatched: 6. CDR3 length equals 15 residues. Germline CDR1 is LGHDT and CDR2 is YNNKEL (reference sequence). The CDR3 DNA is TGTGCCAGCAGCCCCGCTAGCGGACCCCAAGAGACCCAGTACTTC. It is translated as CASSPASGPQETQYF.

This clone appeared a few times. As DNA, the CDR3 is TGTGCCAGCAGCTTGGCGGCAGGGAATGGCTACACCTTC. This sequence encodes CASSLAAGNGYTF. The chain combines TRBV7-3 with TRBJ1-2; TRBD1 might be the D (5 bases). V lost 3 bases and J lost 6, with 11 bases in between. Germline values: CDR1 SGHTA, CDR2 FQGTGA. The length of the CDR3 is 13 residues.

This clone was detected a few times. V usage is TRBV2 and J usage is TRBJ1-6, with D possibly matching TRBD1 (6 bases). Germline V lookup: CDR1 SNHLY, CDR2 FYNNEI. The CDR3 is made up of 13 amino acids. The germline V and J ends were trimmed by 6 bases and 7 bases, with 10 bases remaining between them. DNA for the CDR3: TGTGCCAGCAGGCCCCAGGGGAATTCACCCCTCCACTTT. Translation gives CASRPQGNSPLHF.

The chain has TRBV28 and TRBJ2-7, with D unresolved. The CDR3 consists of 11 residues. CDR1 is MDHEN and CDR2 is SYDVKM in the germline V gene. Trimming took off 5 bases at V and 7 bases at J, with 9 bases between the two ends. The CDR3 DNA is TGTGCCAGCAGTGCCCCAGGAGAGCAGTACTTC. The encoded protein is CASSAPGEQYF.

The chain carries TRBV4-1 and TRBJ2-7; TRBD1 is a possible D gene (7 bases). The germline gives CDR1 MGHRA, CDR2 YSYEKL. This CDR3 has 13 residues. With 3 bases removed from V and 6 bases from J, the gap between germline ends came to 12 bases. The CDR3 sequence: CASSHPGGSEQYF. The CDR3 DNA is TGCGCCAGCAGCCACCCAGGGGGGTCCGAGCAGTACTTC.

V and J are TRBV6-6 and TRBJ1-2; 8 bases are shared with TRBD1. The V segment lost 2 bases and the J segment 8 bases; nucleotides outside the gene matches: 7. The germline V gene has CDR1 MNHNY and CDR2 SVGAGI (reference sequence). The CDR3 is 14 amino acids. CDR3 amino acids: CASSYDGQGGGYTF. Here the CDR3 DNA reads TGTGCCAGCAGTTACGACGGACAGGGAGGGGGCTACACCTTC.

This chain uses TRBV6-5 with TRBJ2-7; D might be TRBD2 (7 bases). Trimming removed 6 bases from V and 2 bases from J, with 14 bases in between. Germline-derived CDR1 and CDR2 are MNHEY and SVGAGI. The CDR3 consists of 14 residues. CDR3: CASRRGEGPYEQYF. As DNA, the CDR3 is TGTGCCAGCAGAAGGGGGGAGGGCCCCTACGAGCAGTACTTC.

CDR3 DNA sequence: TGTGCCAGCAGTGCGGGGGGCGTCGCTGAGCAGTTCTTC. This sequence encodes CASSAGGVAEQFF. The chain has TRBV6-4 and TRBJ2-1, with a weak D call TRBD2 (7 bases). This CDR3 spans 13 amino acids. Germline values: CDR1 MRHNA, CDR2 SNTAGT. V dropped 4 bases and J dropped 9 bases, with 13 bases sitting between them.

This chain uses TRBV30 with TRBJ2-7, with 7 bases that match TRBD2. This CDR3 has 14 residues. The germline CDR1 and CDR2 sequences are GTSNPN and SVGIG (reference sequence). Losses at the gene ends were 0 bases for V and 5 bases for J; bases not matched to a gene: 7. CDR3 DNA sequence: TGTGCCTGGAGTGTGGGAGGGAGGCCTGACGAGCAGTACTTC. Residues: CAWSVGGRPDEQYF.

This chain joins TRBV6-5 and TRBJ1-2; D unclear. The ends were cut back, 6 bases at V and 0 bases at J, with 8 bases in the middle. This CDR3 has 13 amino acids. Germline CDR1 reads MNHEY; CDR2 reads SVGAGI. The CDR3 DNA follows: TGTGCCAGCAGGTACGAGGCTAACTATGGCTACACCTTC. Translation gives CASRYEANYGYTF.

This clone was seen only a few times. The chain is built from TRBV2 and TRBJ1-1; 10 nucleotides align to TRBD1. The junction had 7 bases not matched to a gene; V was cut back by 6 bases and J by 6 bases. The CDR3 has 14 amino acids. CDR1 SNHLY and CDR2 FYNNEI come from the germline V gene. CDR3 sequence (DNA): TGTGCCAGCAGATCGGGACAGGGGACATCTGAAGCTTTCTTT. Translating gives CASRSGQGTSEAFF.

Turning to this clone: The sample carries other DNA sequences with the same CDR3. This rearrangement joins TRBV7-2 to TRBJ2-7, with 7 bases lining up with TRBD1. The germline V gene encodes CDR1 SGHTA and CDR2 FQGNSA. Unmatched junction bases numbered 8, after V lost 5 bases and J lost 7 bases. The CDR3 loop spans 13 amino acids. The CDR3 DNA is TGTGCCAGCAGCCGGGACAGTCGGCTGGAGCAGTACTTC. Protein sequence: CASSRDSRLEQYF.

The chain carries TRBV18 and TRBJ2-7; 9 bases agree with TRBD1. V shed 2 bases and J 6 bases; nucleotides not matched to a gene: 5. The V gene's germline CDR1 is KGHSH and CDR2 LQKENI. The CDR3 runs 14 residues. The CDR3 coding sequence is TGTGCCAGCTCACCAGACAGGGGGAGAGGCGAGCAGTACTTC. As protein: CASSPDRGRGEQYF.

The chain employs TRBV6-5 and TRBJ2-7, with TRBD2 identical over 9 bases. The CDR3 sequence is 15 residues long. Germline loops: CDR1 MNHEY, CDR2 SVGAGI. V trimming: 6 bases; J trimming: 7 bases; junction bases outside the gene matches: 13. CDR3: CASSPSGSGRREQYF. In DNA, the CDR3 is TGTGCCAGCAGCCCGAGCGGCAGCGGGAGGCGGGAGCAGTACTTC.

The genes are TRBV23-1 and TRBJ2-2; 7 bases are a match to TRBD1. TRBV23-1 is an ORF, with its function uncertain. The V gene end was trimmed by 0 bases and the J gene end by 7 bases; junction bases not matched to a gene: 11. The CDR3 has 17 residues. DNA for the CDR3: TGCGCCAGCAGTCAATCGGTCAGGGGGACGGGGAACGGGGAGCTGTTTTTT. This encodes CASSQSVRGTGNGELFF.